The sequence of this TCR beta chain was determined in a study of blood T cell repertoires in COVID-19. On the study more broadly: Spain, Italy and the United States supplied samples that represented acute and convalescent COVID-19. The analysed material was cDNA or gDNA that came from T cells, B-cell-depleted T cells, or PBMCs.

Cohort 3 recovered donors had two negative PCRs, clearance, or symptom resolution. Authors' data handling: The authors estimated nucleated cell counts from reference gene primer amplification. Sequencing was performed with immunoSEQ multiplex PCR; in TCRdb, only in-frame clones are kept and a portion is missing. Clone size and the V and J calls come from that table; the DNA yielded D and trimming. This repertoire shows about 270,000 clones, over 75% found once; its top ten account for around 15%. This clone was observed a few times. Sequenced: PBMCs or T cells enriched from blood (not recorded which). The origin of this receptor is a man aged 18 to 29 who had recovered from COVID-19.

The CDR3 sequence: CASSSDGGGAEAFF. The CDR3 DNA is TGTGCCAGCAGCTCCGACGGCGGCGGCGCTGAAGCTTTCTTT. V gene TRBV11-2 combines with J gene TRBJ1-1, with D hard to call. Trimming took 4 bases from V and 6 from J, leaving 15 bases between them. The CDR3 has 14 residues. The germline V gene encodes CDR1 SGHAT and CDR2 FQNNGV.